The 8 T cell receptor beta chains presented below share a single source sample, sequenced in a study of beta chain features in type 1 diabetes. Study-level results: Moderate yet significant TCRB CDR3 shortening was seen in Type 1 diabetes patients in all four CD4+ subsets.

Their antigens are not known. Expressed TCRB transcripts were sequenced after all isolated RNA was converted to cDNA. Generated by immunoSEQ multiplex PCR, the TCRdb table keeps only in-frame clones and is missing some. The sample has 85,000 to 110,000 clones; approximately 30% are singletons. The sample consisted of central memory CD4+ T cells from blood. The receptors come from a woman aged 18 to 35 with type 1 diabetes.

This clone was counted ten times or more. This chain links TRBV15 with TRBJ2-7, with D maybe TRBD2 (6 bases). The length of the CDR3 is 17 residues. Deletions cut 0 bases from V and 6 bases from J, with 21 bases between. The germline gives CDR1 LNHNV, CDR2 YYDKDF (reference sequence). As DNA, the CDR3 is TGTGCCACCAGCAGAGATGATATAACGGGAGAGGACTTCGAGCAGTACGTC. The encoded protein is CATSRDDITGEDFEQYV.

In this sample, this clone turned up once. The chain combines TRBV18 with TRBJ2-5; tentatively, D is TRBD1 (6 bases). V lost 1 base and J lost 1, with 10 bases in between. CDR3 length equals 15 residues. The germline CDR1 and CDR2 sequences are KGHSH and LQKENI. The CDR3 protein is CASSPRKDSQETQYF. CDR3 bases: TGTGCCAGCTCACCACGAAAGGACAGCCAAGAGACCCAGTACTTC.

This clone was observed a handful of times. The V call is TRBV7-2, the J call TRBJ2-7, with a tentative D call TRBD1 (6 bases). Trimming took 8 bases from V and 4 from J, leaving 15 bases between them. The CDR3 is 13 amino acids. In germline, CDR1 is SGHTA, CDR2 FQGNSA. The CDR3, as DNA: TGTGCCAGCGGAAACAGGGCCACTTACGAGCAGTACTTC. Translated: CASGNRATYEQYF. The entire variable domain, with the rest obtained from reference TRBV7-2 and TRBJ2-7, is as follows: GAGVSQSPSNKVTEKGKDVELRCDPISGHTALYWYRQSLGQGLEFLIYFQGNSAPDKSGLPSDRFSAERTGGSVSTLTIQRTQQEDSAVYLCASGNRATYEQYFGPGTRLTVT.

A few counts support this clone. The rearrangement uses TRBV11-3 and TRBJ2-5; perhaps TRBD1 as D (6 bases). Germline CDR1 reads SGHNT; CDR2 reads YENEEA. Trimming took off 5 bases at V and 5 bases at J, with 12 bases between the two ends. CDR3 size: 13 residues. This CDR3 reads CASSHRRGETQYF. DNA for the CDR3: TGTGCCAGCAGCCATCGTAGGGGGGAGACCCAGTACTTC.

The chain uses TRBV2 and TRBJ1-5; possibly TRBD1 for D (5 bases). The germline CDR1 and CDR2 sequences are SNHLY and FYNNEI. CDR3 size: 14 residues. The V gene lost 7 bases and the J gene lost 6 bases, with 16 bases spanning the gap. CDR3 region: CASTGWGTGQPQHF. The CDR3 nucleotides are TGTGCCAGCACCGGGTGGGGTACAGGTCAGCCCCAGCATTTT.

The V and J genes are TRBV18 and TRBJ2-7; D unclear. V shed 2 bases and J shed 1 base, with 12 bases lying between them. The CDR3 is made up of 15 amino acids. Germline CDR1 KGHSH, CDR2 LQKENI. CDR3 residues: CASSPGLLLSYEQYF. DNA of the CDR3: TGTGCCAGCTCACCAGGGCTACTCCTTTCCTACGAGCAGTACTTC.

The chain couples TRBV2 to TRBJ1-5; D is perhaps TRBD1 (5 bases). CDR1 is SNHLY and CDR2 is FYNNEI in the germline V gene. The CDR3 is 13 residues long. With 7 bases removed from V and 3 bases from J, the gap between germline ends came to 10 bases. The CDR3 protein is CASTQGINQPQHF. The CDR3 DNA is TGTGCCAGCACTCAGGGTATCAATCAGCCCCAGCATTTT.

This clone has just a few counts. The chain couples TRBV5-4 to TRBJ1-2; TRBD1 is a possible D gene (6 bases). The V gene lost 4 bases and the J gene lost 4 bases, with 14 bases spanning the gap. Germline V CDR1 and CDR2: SGHNT, YYREEE (reference sequence). The CDR3 covers 14 residues. CDR3 bases: TGTGCCAGCAGCCAGGAAGACAGGCTCTATGGCTACACCTTC. Translated: CASSQEDRLYGYTF.